This T cell receptor (beta chain) was observed in a study of regulatory T cells in long-lasting Graves disease. Study results and caveats: Persistent disease was associated with favored TRBV28 usage and with favored use of TRBJ1-2 and TRBJ2-5.

A word on this clonotype: No antigen is known for it.

This CDR3 spans 15 amino acids. Germline lookup yields CDR1 LGHNA and CDR2 YSLEER. After removal of 3 bases from V and 2 bases from J, the junction contained 0 bases not matched to a gene. Researchers made TCR beta libraries by using iRepertoire HTBI primers and running Arm-PCR on CDR3 regions. From the multiplex PCR reads, TCRdb called clonotypes with MiXCR, one entry per CDR3 protein. This table has approximately 400,000 distinct CDR3 sequences, about 10% appearing once. Specified time point: newly diagnosed GD, antithyroid drugs for less than 3 months. From RNA extracted from PBMCs, the TCR library was made. The data also belong to a second study, concerning T cells in Graves' hyperthyroidism and ophthalmopathy. In that study: Most thyroid-expanded clonotypes above 0.001 were also found in blood.

This specimen was peripheral blood mononuclear cells (PBMCs), taken at new diagnosis, from a patient treated with antithyroid drugs. The chain employs TRBV4-3 and TRBJ2-6; 8 bases line up with TRBD1. This sequence originates from a woman aged 18-29 years with Graves disease. The CDR3 region has the DNA TGCGCCAGCAGCCAGACAGGGGCTGGGGCCAACGTCCTGACTTTC. This codes for CASSQTGAGANVLTF.